This TCR beta chain was recorded in a study of T cell changes during pregnancy in multiple sclerosis. Germline V gene sequence: CDR1 ENHRY, CDR2 SYGVKD. The V gene end was trimmed by 7 bases and the J gene end by 2 bases; junction bases not matched to a gene: 9. The CDR3 is made up of 15 amino acids. Produced via immunoSEQ multiplex PCR; TCRdb's table is partial and in-frame only. The data hold 32,000 or so clones, with roughly 89% observed a single time. V and J are TRBV10-3 and TRBJ2-3, with TRBD2 matching 7 bases. The receptor comes from a female donor with multiple sclerosis, enrolled in a pregnancy study. Source: CD8+ T cells from peripheral blood mononuclear cells, taken in the second trimester of pregnancy. In nucleotides, the CDR3 is TGTGCCATCACGAGGGGCGAGCGGGACACAGATACGCAGTATTTT. It specifies CAITRGERDTDTQYF.